A single sample is the source of the 9 T cell receptor beta chains below, sequenced in a study of blood T cells in healthy people across ages. PCR was performed a second time for about 6 to 11 cycles using a sample-barcoded 5' primer and a J-beta primer mix. Each CDR3 protein is one row after TCRdb ran MiXCR on the 5' RACE reads. The table includes 790,000 or so distinct CDR3 sequences, roughly 56% detected once. The source material was blood. These receptor sequences come from a middle-aged man in good health.

The rearrangement joins TRBV5-1 to TRBJ1-2; D not certain. With 3 bases removed from V and 4 bases from J, the gap between germline ends came to 13 bases. This CDR3 comprises 14 residues. CDR1 and CDR2 from the germline V gene are SGHRS and YFSETQ. The CDR3 region has the DNA TGCGCCAGCAGCTCGAACAGTCCATCCTATGGCTACACCTTC. It specifies CASSSNSPSYGYTF.

This chain joins TRBV5-4 and TRBJ2-5, with D perhaps TRBD2 (6 bases). Judging by the DNA end, TRBJ2-4 fits better; the J call may be wrong. The CDR3 has 14 residues. Germline V gives CDR1 SGHNT, CDR2 YYREEE (reference sequence). CDR3 protein: CASSRGTSENIQYF. The DNA for the CDR3 is TGTGCCAGCAGTCGCGGGACTTCTGAAAACATTCAGTACTTC.

The DNA of the CDR3 is TGCGCCAGCAGCCAAGCGTTTGCGGGAGGCCAAGAGACCCAGTACTTC. This encodes CASSQAFAGGQETQYF. The chain has TRBV4-3 and TRBJ2-5; 8 bases map to TRBD2. Germline CDR1 LGHNA, CDR2 YSLEER. The J segment lost 1 base and the V segment lost 1 base, leaving 5 bases of the junction unmatched. This CDR3 region has 16 residues.

The table lists this clonotype with a few counts. CDR3 sequence (DNA): TGTGCCAGCAGCCAGACCCGGGAGGGATATGGCTACACCTTC. It yields the protein CASSQTREGYGYTF. The V call is TRBV16, the J call TRBJ1-2; D remains ambiguous. Trimming took off 3 bases at V and 5 bases at J, with 13 bases between the two ends. CDR1 is KGHSY and CDR2 is FQNENV in the germline V gene. The CDR3 runs 14 residues.

V usage is TRBV6-5 and J usage is TRBJ1-6, with 9 nucleotides matching TRBD1. This CDR3 is built from 15 residues. Germline CDR1 and CDR2: MNHEY and SVGAGI. V lost 2 bases to trimming and J lost 12 bases; unmatched junction nucleotides: 8. The CDR3 nucleotides are TGTGCCAGCAGTTACGGGGGACAGGGATTTCTACCCCTCCACTTT. This codes for CASSYGGQGFLPLHF.

The J gene is TRBJ2-5, the V gene TRBV7-2; 8 bases are shared with TRBD2. The length of the CDR3 is 13 residues. After removal of 7 bases from V and 13 bases from J, the junction contained 14 bases not matched to a gene. Germline CDR1 SGHTA, CDR2 FQGNSA. CDR3 region: CASTQARREALYF. As DNA, the CDR3 is TGTGCCAGCACCCAAGCGAGGCGGGAGGCCTTGTACTTC.

The chain uses TRBV5-5 and TRBJ2-5, with unresolved D. CDR3 length equals 16 residues. Trimming took off 6 bases at V and 2 bases at J, with 20 bases between the two ends. CDR1 is SGHKS and CDR2 is YYEKEE in the germline V gene (reference sequence). In DNA, the CDR3 is TGTGCCAGCACACGGGTGGTAGGGCGTGGGCAAGAGACCCAGTACTTC. Its translation is CASTRVVGRGQETQYF.

The gene calls are TRBV6-1 and TRBJ1-5, with a possible D match to TRBD1 (5 bases). The CDR3 extends over 15 amino acids. V was trimmed by 5 bases and J by 3 bases, leaving 14 bases between them. In germline, CDR1 is MNHNS, CDR2 SASEGT. DNA for the CDR3: TGTGCCAGCAGTTCTATGCGACAGAACAATCAGCCCCAGCATTTT. It translates to CASSSMRQNNQPQHF.

This clonotype was recorded a few times. The DNA is omitted, as the CDR3 cannot be located on it reliably, and the CDR3 follows TCRdb's listing. The chain recombines TRBV24-1 with TRBJ1-2; TRBD1, the D gene given by the table, was not confirmed from the DNA. The CDR3 spans 12 residues, counting both ends. CDR1 KGHDR and CDR2 SFDVKD come from the germline V gene. The CDR3 region is CATSFGPGGYTF.